The 6 T cell receptor beta chains listed next were all sequenced from one sample in a study of cytomegalovirus exposure and HLA in healthy donors (dated by TCRdb to the late 2010s). Library construction relied on the immunoSEQ multiplex PCR assay. Drawn from immuneACCESS, this table holds only the in-frame rearrangements with V and J called that TCRdb kept. Clones are partly lost; checked studies trace under half to an unresolved V gene and leave the rest unexplained. A total of some 150,000 clones appear in this sample, approximately 90% of them only once. The top ten clonotypes cover 0.6% to 0.8% of the sample. The source material was PBMCs. These receptors were collected from a man younger than 35 in good health and CMV-seronegative.

The chain links TRBV25-1 to TRBJ1-6; possible D gene TRBD1, 5 bases. Trimming cost V 7 bases and J 8 bases, with 15 bases left between them. This CDR3 contains 14 residues. Looked up from germline, CDR1 is MGHDK and CDR2 is SYGVNS. In DNA form, the CDR3 reads TGTGCCAGCAACCGGCAGGGTTGGGATTCACCCCTCCACTTT. Translation gives CASNRQGWDSPLHF.

This chain connects TRBV7-2 to TRBJ2-2, with 11 bases aligning to TRBD2. Trimming took 2 bases from V and 1 from J; bases not matched to a gene: 3. Germline V lookup: CDR1 SGHTA, CDR2 FQGNSA. There are 17 residues in the CDR3. The CDR3 protein is CASSLPSGRMNTGELFF. DNA for the CDR3: TGTGCCAGCAGCTTACCTAGCGGGAGGATGAACACCGGGGAGCTGTTTTTT.

V and J are TRBV7-9 and TRBJ1-1; a weak D match, TRBD1 (5 bases). V gave up 6 bases and J gave up 0 bases, with 17 bases separating them. From germline, CDR1 is SEHNR and CDR2 FQNEAQ (reference sequence). The CDR3 loop spans 16 amino acids. CDR3 sequence (DNA): TGTGCCAGCAGACAAACGGGACTGGTCATGAACACTGAAGCTTTCTTT. Translated: CASRQTGLVMNTEAFF.

The gene calls are TRBV7-2 and TRBJ2-7; a possible D gene is TRBD2 (5 bases). The V and J ends lost 1 base and 1 base respectively, with 8 bases between them. The CDR3 extends over 14 amino acids. Germline assignment: CDR1 SGHTA and CDR2 FQGNSA. CDR3 in amino acids: CASSLVRGSYEQYV. The CDR3 nucleotides read TGTGCCAGCAGCTTAGTTCGGGGTTCCTACGAGCAGTACGTC.

In this sample, this clone turned up once. At the DNA level, this CDR3 is encoded by other sequences in the same sample as well. The chain couples TRBV27 to TRBJ1-1; TRBD1 aligns across 7 bases. The V gene's germline CDR1 is MNHEY and CDR2 SMNVEV (reference sequence). The V segment lost 5 bases and the J segment 1 base; nucleotides outside the gene matches: 7. The CDR3 covers 15 residues. CDR3 sequence: CASSPHRGGNTEAFF. The CDR3 coding sequence is TGTGCCAGCAGTCCCCACAGGGGAGGGAACACTGAAGCTTTCTTT.

The chain combines TRBV2 with TRBJ2-1; 7 positions match TRBD2. The CDR3 length is 14 residues. V shed 8 bases and J 8 bases; nucleotides not matched to a gene: 12. CDR1 is SNHLY, CDR2 FYNNEI, per germline. The CDR3 protein is CASQTGGSRDEQFF. Written as DNA, the CDR3 is TGTGCCAGCCAGACTGGCGGGAGTCGGGATGAGCAGTTCTTC.